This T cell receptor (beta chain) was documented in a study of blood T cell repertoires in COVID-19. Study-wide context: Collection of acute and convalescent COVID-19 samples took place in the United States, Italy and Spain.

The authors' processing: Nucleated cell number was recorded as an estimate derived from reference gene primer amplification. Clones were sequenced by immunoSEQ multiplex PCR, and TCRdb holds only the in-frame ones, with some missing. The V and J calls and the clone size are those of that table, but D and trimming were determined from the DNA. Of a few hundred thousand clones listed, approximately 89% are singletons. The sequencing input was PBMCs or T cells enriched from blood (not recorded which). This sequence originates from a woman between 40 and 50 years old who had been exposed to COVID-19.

The CDR3: CATSRGETGRSYEQYF. The CDR3 region has the DNA TGTGCCACCAGCAGGGGAGAGACAGGAAGATCCTACGAGCAGTACTTC. The genes are TRBV15 and TRBJ2-7; tentatively, D is TRBD1 (6 bases). The CDR3 runs 16 residues. Between the trimmed V and J ends, which lost 3 bases and 1 base, there was a span of 16 bases. The germline CDR1 and CDR2 sequences are LNHNV and YYDKDF (reference sequence).